A single sample is the source of the 18 T cell receptor beta chains below, sequenced in a study of Graves' ophthalmopathy and Graves' hyperthyroidism. From RNA, the CDR3 regions of TCR beta chains were amplified and sequenced. An initial RT-PCR round employing HTBI primers preceded a second-round multiplex PCR. Via MiXCR, TCRdb re-called the multiplex PCR reads, giving one row per CDR3 protein. This table has some 210,000 distinct CDR3 sequences, around 30% appearing once. Material: peripheral blood. The source is a man aged 50-59 years with Graves' ophthalmopathy.

V gene TRBV6-1 combines with J gene TRBJ2-5; TRBD1 might be the D (5 bases). Germline V CDR1 and CDR2: MNHNS, SASEGT. V was cut by 1 base and J by 0 bases, with 15 bases left in between. This CDR3 is 17 amino acids long. This chain's CDR3 is CASSEDPPGSYQETQYF. For the CDR3, the DNA is TGTGCCAGCAGTGAAGACCCCCCAGGGTCGTACCAAGAGACCCAGTACTTC.

V is TRBV6-1 and J is TRBJ1-6; D possibly corresponds to TRBD1 (6 bases). The CDR3 covers 15 residues. Trimming stripped 6 bases from V and 6 bases from J, with 15 bases between. Germline CDR1 reads MNHNS; CDR2 reads SASEGT. The CDR3 DNA reads TGTGCCAGCAGGATACAGGGAGGTGCTAATTCACCCCTCCACTTT. Encoded protein: CASRIQGGANSPLHF.

The gene calls are TRBV6-1 and TRBJ2-5, with D maybe TRBD1 (5 bases). CDR1 MNHNS and CDR2 SASEGT come from the germline V gene. This CDR3 is 14 amino acids long. The V and J ends lost 4 bases and 5 bases respectively, with 14 bases between them. In DNA form, the CDR3 reads TGTGCCAGCAGTGCTGGGGCTGGTTGGGAGACCCAGTACTTC. This sequence encodes CASSAGAGWETQYF.

This chain connects TRBV12-3 or TRBV12-4 to TRBJ2-2; D not resolved. V lost 5 bases and J lost 5, with 12 bases in between. The CDR3 loop spans 14 amino acids. CDR3 in DNA: TGTGCCAGCAGTCAAAGACACCTAACCGGGGAGCTGTTTTTT. Its translation is CASSQRHLTGELFF.

The table lists this clonotype with many counts. The chain uses TRBV4-2 and TRBJ2-7; 10 bases fit TRBD2. Unmatched junction bases numbered 8, after V lost 1 base and J lost 5 bases. The CDR3 extends over 16 amino acids. Germline values: CDR1 LGHNA, CDR2 YNFKEQ. The CDR3 DNA reads TGTGCCAGCAGCCAAGCCCTAGCGGGAGTATTAGACGAGCAGTACTTC. Encoded protein: CASSQALAGVLDEQYF.

The V and J genes are TRBV12-5 and TRBJ1-1, with D possibly TRBD1 on 5 matching bases. The CDR3 sequence is 13 residues long. Germline-derived CDR1 and CDR2 are LGHNT and FRNRAP. Between the trimmed V and J ends, which lost 11 bases and 4 bases, there was a span of 17 bases. The CDR3 sequence: CAEKPQGVTEAFF. In nucleotides, the CDR3 is TGTGCTGAAAAACCCCAGGGAGTCACTGAAGCTTTCTTT. The full variable domain, in which reference TRBV12-5 and TRBJ1-1 provide the parts outside the CDR3, is DARVTQTPRHKVTEMGQEVTMRCQPILGHNTVFWYRQTMMQGLELLAYFRNRAPLDDSGMPKDRFSAEMPDATLATLKIQPSEPRDSAVYFCAEKPQGVTEAFFGQGTRLTVV.

This clonotype was seen at least ten times. The rearrangement joins TRBV20-1 to TRBJ1-2; possible D gene TRBD1, 6 bases. The CDR3 sequence is 16 residues long. Germline V gene sequence: CDR1 DFQATT, CDR2 SNEGSKA (reference sequence). Trimming removed 0 bases at V and 1 base at J, with 15 bases between. The CDR3 nucleotides are TGCAGTGCTAGAGACAGGGGCCAGTCTCTTAACTATGGCTACACCTTC. The encoded protein is CSARDRGQSLNYGYTF.

The rearrangement uses TRBV12-3 or TRBV12-4 and TRBJ2-2; TRBD2 aligns across 8 bases. The length of the CDR3 is 18 residues. J lost 3 bases, V lost 2 bases, and 11 bases had no gene match. CDR3 DNA: TGTGCCAGCAGTTTATTCTCCCTCAGCGGGAGACACACCGGGGAGCTGTTTTTT. It specifies CASSLFSLSGRHTGELFF.

This clonotype has a count of ten or more. The rearrangement joins TRBV6-5 to TRBJ2-7; 15 nucleotides align to TRBD2. Trimming took 5 bases from V and 2 from J; bases not matched to a gene: 7. The CDR3 has 17 residues. CDR1 and CDR2 from the germline V gene are MNHEY and SVGAGI. CDR3 coding DNA: TGTGCCAGCAGTAGGGGACTAGCGGGAGGCCTCCCCTACGAGCAGTACTTC. Protein product: CASSRGLAGGLPYEQYF.

This chain uses TRBV28 with TRBJ2-5; possibly TRBD1 or TRBD2 for D (5 bases each). The V and J ends lost 4 bases and 7 bases respectively, with 25 bases between them. From germline, CDR1 is MDHEN and CDR2 SYDVKM. There are 17 residues in the CDR3. CDR3 DNA: TGTGCCAGCAGTTCTATATTGGTGGAGACGGGGCGAGTGACCCAGTACTTC. Translated, it gives CASSSILVETGRVTQYF. Combining the CDR3 with reference TRBV28 and TRBJ2-5 gives the whole variable domain DVKVTQSSRYLVKRTGEKVFLECVQDMDHENMFWYRQDPGLGLRLIYFSYDVKMKEKGDIPEGYSVSREKKERFSLILESASTNQTSMYLCASSSILVETGRVTQYFGPGTRLLVL.

The chain links TRBV14 to TRBJ2-7; no firm D call. V shed 5 bases and J shed 8 bases, with 16 bases lying between them. Germline CDR1 and CDR2: SGHDN and FVKESK. The CDR3 is 13 amino acids. CDR3 DNA: TGTGCCAGCAGCAGAAAAACAGTGAGCCAGCAGTACTTC. It codes for CASSRKTVSQQYF.

At least ten counts were recorded for this clonotype. The chain has TRBV6-5 and TRBJ1-1; D ambiguous. V was clipped by 0 bases and J by 4 bases, with 6 bases between them. The length of the CDR3 is 13 residues. Looked up from germline, CDR1 is MNHEY and CDR2 is SVGAGI. CDR3 in DNA: TGTGCCAGCAGTTACTCGGCGGGCACTGAAGCTTTCTTT. Amino acids: CASSYSAGTEAFF.

The chain links TRBV12-3 or TRBV12-4 to TRBJ2-5; no clear D. This CDR3 is 13 amino acids long. V lost 2 bases and J 5 bases, leaving 9 bases between the germline ends. The CDR3 DNA reads as TGTGCCAGCAGTTTACTAAGTGCCGAGACCCAGTACTTC. It encodes CASSLLSAETQYF.

This clonotype was counted ten times or more. The V call is TRBV6-4, the J call TRBJ1-1, with no clear D. The germline V and J ends were trimmed by 0 bases and 5 bases, with 10 bases remaining between them. Looked up from germline, CDR1 is MRHNA and CDR2 is SNTAGT. The CDR3 is 14 residues long. The CDR3 DNA sequence: TGTGCCAGCAGTGACTCTTCCCTAGGAACTGAAGCTTTCTTT. Translating gives CASSDSSLGTEAFF.

This clonotype was detected ten times or more. The genes are TRBV20-1 and TRBJ2-5, with 8 nucleotides matching TRBD1. Germline V gene data show CDR1 as DFQATT and CDR2 as SNEGSKA (reference sequence). The trim removed 0 bases at V and 5 bases at J, leaving 8 bases unmatched. The CDR3 sequence is 15 residues long. Here the CDR3 DNA reads TGCAGTGCTAGAGACATCCAGGGGGCCTGGGAGACCCAGTACTTC. Residues: CSARDIQGAWETQYF.

This clonotype was seen repeatedly, ten times or more. The rearrangement links TRBV7-9 to TRBJ2-7; 8 bases map to TRBD2. Germline V gives CDR1 SEHNR, CDR2 FQNEAQ (reference sequence). V lost 3 bases and J lost 5; bases outside the gene matches: 9. The length of the CDR3 is 15 residues. CDR3 amino acids: CASSFPSSGRDEQYF. The CDR3 region has the DNA TGTGCCAGCAGCTTCCCTAGCAGCGGGAGAGACGAGCAGTACTTC.

In this sample, this clonotype turned up many times. The rearrangement joins TRBV5-5 to TRBJ1-5; D ambiguous. Trimming cost V 1 base and J 7 bases, with 9 bases left between them. The CDR3 runs to 13 residues. Germline loops: CDR1 SGHKS, CDR2 YYEKEE (reference sequence). CDR3 sequence reads: CASSLRMSQPQHF. CDR3 DNA: TGTGCCAGCAGCTTGAGGATGAGCCAGCCCCAGCATTTT.

As to this clonotype: A much more abundant neighbour one base away suggests this may be a read error. This chain uses TRBV7-9 with TRBJ2-7, with D possibly matching TRBD1 (5 bases). This CDR3 is 14 amino acids long. Per germline, CDR1 SEHNR and CDR2 FQNEAQ (reference sequence). V gave up 7 bases and J gave up 3 bases, with 16 bases separating them. This chain's CDR3 is CASISGHKFYEQYF. The CDR3 coding sequence is TGTGCCAGCATCTCCGGACATAAGTTCTACGAGCAGTACTTC.